This T cell receptor beta chain is drawn from a study of blood T cell repertoires in COVID-19. Study as a whole: Collection of acute and convalescent COVID-19 samples took place in the United States, Italy and Spain. PBMCs, B-cell-depleted T cells, or T cells were the source of the cDNA or gDNA that made up the material.

The length of the CDR3 is 15 residues. The germline V and J ends were trimmed by 7 bases and 2 bases, with 17 bases remaining between them. The germline gives CDR1 ENHRY, CDR2 SYGVKD. Patients at the Seattle site were enrolled during active infection and followed longitudinally. In the original analysis: Amplified reference gene primers provided the basis for estimating nucleated cell counts. Sequencing was performed with immunoSEQ multiplex PCR; in TCRdb, only in-frame clones are kept and a portion is missing. The V and J calls and clone size are taken from that table; D and trimming were inferred from the DNA. The table has 200,000 to 250,000 clones, 83% seen once.

The rearrangement links TRBV10-3 to TRBJ1-1; a possible D gene is TRBD1 (5 bases). Sequencing was performed on peripheral blood. This clonotype originated in a woman younger than 45 with COVID-19, enrolled during active disease. The DNA of the CDR3 is TGTGCCATCACCCTCAATGGGGGGAGTAACACTGAAGCTTTCTTT. It translates to CAITLNGGSNTEAFF.